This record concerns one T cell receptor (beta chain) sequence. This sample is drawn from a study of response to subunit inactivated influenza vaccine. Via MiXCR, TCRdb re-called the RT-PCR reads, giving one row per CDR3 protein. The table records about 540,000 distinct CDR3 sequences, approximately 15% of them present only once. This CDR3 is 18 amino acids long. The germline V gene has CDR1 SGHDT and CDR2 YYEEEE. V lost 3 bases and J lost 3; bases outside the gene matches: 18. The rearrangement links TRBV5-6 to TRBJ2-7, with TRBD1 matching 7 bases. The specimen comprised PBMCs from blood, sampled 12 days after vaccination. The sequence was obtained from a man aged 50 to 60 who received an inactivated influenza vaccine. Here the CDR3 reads CASSSRDSRGSWDYEQYF. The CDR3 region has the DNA TGTGCCAGCAGCTCCCGGGACAGCCGCGGAAGTTGGGACTACGAGCAGTACTTC.